The subject of this entry is one TCR beta chain. Methods used by the authors: Reference gene primer amplification yielded estimated nucleated cell counts. Profiled with immunoSEQ multiplex PCR; TCRdb holds only in-frame clones, not every one. That table furnishes V, J and clone size, whereas the DNA furnished D and trimming. The data contain 260,000 or so clones, approximately 88% of them singletons. These data come from a study of blood T cell repertoires in COVID-19. Across the study: Sites in the United States, Italy and Spain provided acute and convalescent COVID-19 samples.

The participants were between about 18 and 90 years old and came from under 25 US areas. Sequenced input: PBMCs or T cells enriched from blood (not recorded which). This TCR derives from a woman in her forties with acute COVID-19.

The CDR3 protein is CASGLASANEKLFF. The CDR3, as DNA: TGTGCCAGCGGGCTGGCTTCGGCTAATGAAAAACTGTTTTTT. The V gene is TRBV2, the J gene TRBJ1-4, with unresolved D. V lost 8 bases to trimming and J lost 3 bases, with 13 bases between them. Germline loops: CDR1 SNHLY, CDR2 FYNNEI. The length of the CDR3 is 14 residues. The full variable domain, in which reference TRBV2 and TRBJ1-4 provide the parts outside the CDR3, is EPEVTQTPSHQVTQMGQEVILRCVPISNHLYFYWYRQILGQKVEFLVSFYNNEISEKSEIFDDQFSVERPDGSNFTLKIRSTKLEDSAMYFCASGLASANEKLFFGSGTQLSVL.